In this sample, the clone carrying this T cell receptor (beta chain) turned up a few times. Its target is not known. In germline, CDR1 is SGHAT, CDR2 FQNNGV. V was clipped by 5 bases and J by 2 bases, with 7 bases between them. The CDR3 is made up of 13 amino acids. The data are from a study of T cell repertoires in cytomegalovirus infection. About the study: In public TCR beta signatures, there were indications of both CMV infection and matching HLA type.

Study results and limitations: HLA-C-restricted TCR beta clonotypes specific for CMV led the ex vivo response.

TCRdb re-called the reads through MiXCR, storing one row per CDR3 protein. In the table there are 200,000 or so distinct CDR3 sequences, around 40% of which are singletons. The clonotype originates from a human donor in good health (CMV status not recorded). Some clones in this sample may be carry-over from other donors' samples. Sequenced here: CD8+ T cells from cultured PBMCs, sampled from culture after CMV antigen stimulation. The chain carries TRBV11-2 and TRBJ1-5; weak D call: TRBD1 (5 bases). The CDR3 here is CASSRDGNQPQHF. The CDR3 region has the DNA TGTGCCAGCAGCCGGGACGGCAATCAGCCCCAGCATTTT.